Listed below are T cell receptor beta chains from one sample, sequenced in a study of graft-versus-host responses after intestinal transplantation. Data came from immunoSEQ multiplex PCR; TCRdb stores just in-frame clones and leaves some out. Of more than 100,000 clones detected, 93% appear once; the ten largest clones hold under 1.5%. These TCRs are of unknown antigen specificity. The sequencing here drew on unstimulated CD8+ T cells sorted from spleen or lymph node cells, taken before intestinal transplant. These receptor sequences come from a human donor who received an intestinal transplant. Both conserved end residues are part of each CDR3. A D gene is named only where the DNA matches it firmly. Clone size is shown for a subset of rows, as once, few, many or a class of expanded clone.

J gene: TRBJ2-3
V gene: TRBV7-9
clone size: .
D gene: .
CDR3 DNA: TGTGCCAGCAGCTTAGTTCCCAGGCTCACAGATACGCAGTATTTT
CDR3 protein: CASSLVPRLTDTQYF

J gene: TRBJ2-3
V gene: TRBV27
clone size: .
D gene: .
CDR3 DNA: TGTGCCAGCAGTTTAGAGGGGAGGGGGGCAGATACGCAGTATTTT
CDR3 protein: CASSLEGRGADTQYF

J gene: TRBJ2-1
V gene: TRBV7-3
clone size: .
D gene: .
CDR3 DNA: TGTGCCAGCAGCTTAACCCCCCTCATGTTCCCCGGAGGCAATGAGCAGTTCTTC
CDR3 protein: CASSLTPLMFPGGNEQFF

J gene: TRBJ1-5
V gene: TRBV19
clone size: .
D gene: .
CDR3 DNA: TGTGCCAGTAGTATCCCAGTCGGGGGCAATCAGCCCCAGCATTTT
CDR3 protein: CASSIPVGGNQPQHF

J gene: TRBJ2-1
V gene: TRBV5-6
clone size: .
D gene: TRBD2
CDR3 DNA: TGTGCCAGCAGCCGGGCGATAGCGGGGTACAATGAGCAGTTCTTC
CDR3 protein: CASSRAIAGYNEQFF

J gene: TRBJ2-5
V gene: TRBV19
clone size: once
D gene: .
CDR3 DNA: TGTGCCAGTAGTATGTGGGGGGGCAGAGAGACCCAGTACTTC
CDR3 protein: CASSMWGGRETQYF

J gene: TRBJ2-1
V gene: TRBV5-1
clone size: .
D gene: .
CDR3 DNA: TGCGCCAGCAGCTTCTCGGGACGGCAGGATGAGCAGTTCTTC
CDR3 protein: CASSFSGRQDEQFF

J gene: TRBJ2-3
V gene: TRBV6-5
clone size: .
D gene: TRBD2
CDR3 DNA: TGTGCCAGCACTAGCGGGGTCCCAGATACGCAGTATTTT
CDR3 protein: CASTSGVPDTQYF

J gene: TRBJ1-1
V gene: TRBV4-1
clone size: .
D gene: TRBD1
CDR3 DNA: TGCGCCAGCAGCCAAGGTAGGGGGCGGGACACTGAAGCTTTCTTT
CDR3 protein: CASSQGRGRDTEAFF

J gene: TRBJ2-1
V gene: TRBV13
clone size: .
D gene: .
CDR3 DNA: TGTGCCAGCAGCCCCATGGGGGTATCCTACAATGAGCAGTTCTTC
CDR3 protein: CASSPMGVSYNEQFF

J gene: TRBJ1-1
V gene: TRBV5-1
clone size: .
D gene: .
CDR3 DNA: TGCGCCAGCAGCTTGAGTTTTGGGGGGACCACTGAAGCTTTCTTT
CDR3 protein: CASSLSFGGTTEAFF

J gene: TRBJ2-1
V gene: TRBV7-6
clone size: .
D gene: .
CDR3 DNA: TGTGCCAGCAGCCAACAAGGGAGCTCCTACAATGAGCAGTTCTTC
CDR3 protein: CASSQQGSSYNEQFF

J gene: TRBJ2-3
V gene: TRBV9
clone size: .
D gene: TRBD2
CDR3 DNA: TGTGCCAGCAGCGTCACCCTCGGGACTAGCGGGGGGCGAGGCACAGATACGCAGTATTTT
CDR3 protein: CASSVTLGTSGGRGTDTQYF

J gene: TRBJ2-7
V gene: TRBV7-9
clone size: .
D gene: .
CDR3 DNA: TGTGCCAGCAGTTACGGGGACATTTATTCCTACGAGCAGTACTTC
CDR3 protein: CASSYGDIYSYEQYF

J gene: TRBJ2-5
V gene: TRBV5-1
clone size: .
D gene: .
CDR3 DNA: TGCGCCAGCAGCTTAGCAGCCCAAGAGACCCAGTACTTC
CDR3 protein: CASSLAAQETQYF

J gene: TRBJ1-6
V gene: TRBV21-1
clone size: .
D gene: .
CDR3 DNA: TGTGCCAGCAGCGCGGTGGGACAGTCAAATTCACCCCTCCACTTT
CDR3 protein: CASSAVGQSNSPLHF

J gene: TRBJ2-1
V gene: TRBV19
clone size: .
D gene: .
CDR3 DNA: TGTGCCAGTAGTTTGGACTCAGACTACAATGAGCAGTTCTTC
CDR3 protein: CASSLDSDYNEQFF

J gene: TRBJ1-1
V gene: TRBV27
clone size: once
D gene: .
CDR3 DNA: TGTGCCAGCAGTTTTGGGGCTAAAGCTTTCTTT
CDR3 protein: CASSFGAKAFF

J gene: TRBJ2-1
V gene: TRBV7-3
clone size: .
D gene: .
CDR3 DNA: TGTGCCAGCAGCTTAACGGGTAGCAACAATGAGCAGTTCTTC
CDR3 protein: CASSLTGSNNEQFF

J gene: TRBJ1-1
V gene: TRBV19
clone size: .
D gene: .
CDR3 DNA: TGTGCCAGTAGTATATCCCGGAACACTGAAGCTTTCTTT
CDR3 protein: CASSISRNTEAFF

J gene: TRBJ1-2
V gene: TRBV6-5
clone size: .
D gene: .
CDR3 DNA: TGTGCCAGCAGTTACTCGGAAGAGGGAATAGGAGGCTACACCTTC
CDR3 protein: CASSYSEEGIGGYTF

J gene: TRBJ2-7
V gene: TRBV27
clone size: .
D gene: TRBD2
CDR3 DNA: TGTGCCAGCAGGGCTAGCGGGGGGTCATACGAGCAGTACTTC
CDR3 protein: CASRASGGSYEQYF

J gene: TRBJ2-3
V gene: TRBV7-6
clone size: .
D gene: .
CDR3 DNA: TGTGCCAGCAGCCTCGGGGGGCCCCCTGTGGATACGCAGTATTTT
CDR3 protein: CASSLGGPPVDTQYF

J gene: TRBJ2-1
V gene: TRBV19
clone size: .
D gene: .
CDR3 DNA: TGTGCCAGTAGTGTGGGGGGTTACAATGAGCAGTTCTTC
CDR3 protein: CASSVGGYNEQFF

J gene: TRBJ2-2
V gene: TRBV10-1
clone size: .
D gene: TRBD2
CDR3 DNA: TGCGCCCCCCGGGAGGGGATCGGGGAGCTGTTTTTT
CDR3 protein: CAPREGIGELFF

J gene: TRBJ2-5
V gene: TRBV4-2
clone size: .
D gene: TRBD1
CDR3 DNA: TGTGCCAGCAGCCGCCAGGGGGTGGAGGAGACCCAGTACTTC
CDR3 protein: CASSRQGVEETQYF

J gene: TRBJ2-1
V gene: TRBV10-3
clone size: .
D gene: .
CDR3 DNA: TGTGCCATCAGTGAGTCATGGCGGGGTGAGGGGAATGAGCAGTTCTTC
CDR3 protein: CAISESWRGEGNEQFF

J gene: TRBJ1-2
V gene: TRBV5-1
clone size: once
D gene: .
CDR3 DNA: TGCGCCAGCAGCTTGGATAGTATAGCAGGGAACTATGGCTACACCTTC
CDR3 protein: CASSLDSIAGNYGYTF

J gene: TRBJ1-2
V gene: TRBV5-4
clone size: .
D gene: .
CDR3 DNA: TGTGCCAGTACACCAAACTCCAACTATGGCTACACCTTC
CDR3 protein: CASTPNSNYGYTF

J gene: TRBJ1-1
V gene: TRBV6-1
clone size: .
D gene: TRBD1
CDR3 DNA: TGTGCCAGCATATTTCAGGGGGGGAGGGAAGCTTTCTTT
CDR3 protein: CASIFQGGREAFF

J gene: TRBJ1-1
V gene: TRBV27
clone size: .
D gene: .
CDR3 DNA: TGTGCCAGCAGTTTATGGTCTGAGAACACTGAAGCTTTCTTT
CDR3 protein: CASSLWSENTEAFF

J gene: TRBJ2-1
V gene: TRBV7-8
clone size: .
D gene: .
CDR3 DNA: TGTGCCAGCAGCTTAGTAGGGGGGGCGTCCTACAATGAGCAGTTCTTC
CDR3 protein: CASSLVGGASYNEQFF

J gene: TRBJ2-1
V gene: TRBV4-1
clone size: .
D gene: .
CDR3 DNA: TGCGCCAGCAGCCCCCTGGACAATGAGCAGTTCTTC
CDR3 protein: CASSPLDNEQFF

J gene: TRBJ2-3
V gene: TRBV11-3
clone size: .
D gene: TRBD2
CDR3 DNA: TGTGCCAGCAGCCCGCGGCTAGCGGGGTGGCTAATCACAGATACGCAGTATTTT
CDR3 protein: CASSPRLAGWLITDTQYF

J gene: TRBJ2-7
V gene: TRBV11-3
clone size: .
D gene: TRBD1
CDR3 DNA: TGTGCCAGCAGCGCCTACAGGGGGCAGGGGTACGAGCAGTACTTC
CDR3 protein: CASSAYRGQGYEQYF

J gene: TRBJ2-7
V gene: TRBV27
clone size: .
D gene: .
CDR3 DNA: TGTGCCAGCAGCCCTACAACCTTACCGGGATACGAGCAGTACTTC
CDR3 protein: CASSPTTLPGYEQYF

J gene: TRBJ1-2
V gene: TRBV19
clone size: once
D gene: TRBD1
CDR3 DNA: TGTGCCCGGACAGGTTGTGGCCACACCTTC
CDR3 protein: CARTGCGHTF

J gene: TRBJ2-2
V gene: TRBV10-1
clone size: once
D gene: .
CDR3 DNA: TGCGCCAGCAGCGAGATGAACACCGGGGAGCTGTTTTTT
CDR3 protein: CASSEMNTGELFF

J gene: TRBJ1-1
V gene: TRBV9
clone size: .
D gene: .
CDR3 DNA: TGTGCCAGCAGCGTAGGAGTCCAGGAAAGGAACACTGAAGCTTTCTTT
CDR3 protein: CASSVGVQERNTEAFF

J gene: TRBJ2-7
V gene: TRBV7-8
clone size: .
D gene: .
CDR3 DNA: TGTGCCAGCAGCTTAGGGTGGACATACGAGCAGTACTTC
CDR3 protein: CASSLGWTYEQYF

J gene: TRBJ2-7
V gene: TRBV11-2
clone size: .
D gene: .
CDR3 DNA: TGTGCCAGCAGCTTAAACGGGCCCTACGAGCAGTACTTC
CDR3 protein: CASSLNGPYEQYF

J gene: TRBJ1-1
V gene: TRBV11-2
clone size: .
D gene: TRBD1
CDR3 DNA: TGTGCCAGCAGCTTAGGGACAGGCCGTGAAGCTTTCTTC
CDR3 protein: CASSLGTGREAFF

J gene: TRBJ1-2
V gene: TRBV11-2
clone size: .
D gene: .
CDR3 DNA: TGTGCCAGCAGCTTGGGGCAAGGCGGATACTATGGCTACACCTTC
CDR3 protein: CASSLGQGGYYGYTF

J gene: TRBJ2-5
V gene: TRBV19
clone size: .
D gene: TRBD2
CDR3 DNA: TGTGCCAGTAGTATTATCAGGACTAGCCAAGAGACCCAGTACTTC
CDR3 protein: CASSIIRTSQETQYF

J gene: TRBJ1-4
V gene: TRBV7-6
clone size: .
D gene: .
CDR3 DNA: TGTGCCAGCAGCTTAGAAGGGTTGGGACTCGAGCTGTTTTTT
CDR3 protein: CASSLEGLGLELFF

J gene: TRBJ2-1
V gene: TRBV9
clone size: .
D gene: .
CDR3 DNA: TGTGCCAGCAGCGTAGAAGGCGGGGTTTTGGATGAGCAGTTCTTC
CDR3 protein: CASSVEGGVLDEQFF

J gene: TRBJ2-5
V gene: TRBV9
clone size: .
D gene: .
CDR3 DNA: TGTGCCAGCAGCGGCTCTGGCCTGGAAGAGACCCAGTACTTC
CDR3 protein: CASSGSGLEETQYF

J gene: TRBJ2-7
V gene: TRBV9
clone size: .
D gene: .
CDR3 DNA: TGTGCCAGCAGCGTAGCCCAGGACTACGAGCAGTACTTC
CDR3 protein: CASSVAQDYEQYF

J gene: TRBJ1-4
V gene: TRBV6-6
clone size: .
D gene: .
CDR3 DNA: TGTGCCAGCAGTTACTCGAGCCAGGGGGAAAAACTGTTTTTT
CDR3 protein: CASSYSSQGEKLFF

J gene: TRBJ2-1
V gene: TRBV9
clone size: once
D gene: TRBD2
CDR3 DNA: TGTGCCAGCAGCGTAGCCCAACAGCGGGGGGAATCCTACAATGAGCAGTTCTTC
CDR3 protein: CASSVAQQRGESYNEQFF

J gene: TRBJ1-2
V gene: TRBV5-4
clone size: .
D gene: .
CDR3 DNA: TGTGCCAGCAGCTTCGGCGACAGGCGGGACTATGGCTACACCTTC
CDR3 protein: CASSFGDRRDYGYTF

J gene: TRBJ2-2
V gene: TRBV27
clone size: once
D gene: .
CDR3 DNA: TGTGCCAGCAGTTTCGGTGATTCCTCTCTCGGGGAGCTGTTTTTT
CDR3 protein: CASSFGDSSLGELFF

J gene: TRBJ2-5
V gene: TRBV30
clone size: .
D gene: TRBD1
CDR3 DNA: TGTGCCTGGAGTGTACCAGAGGGACAGGTCCTGGAGACCCAGTACTTC
CDR3 protein: CAWSVPEGQVLETQYF

J gene: TRBJ2-1
V gene: TRBV27
clone size: .
D gene: TRBD2
CDR3 DNA: TGTGCCAGCAGTCCCCGACTAGCGGGGGACCAATTTTACAATGAGCAGTTCTTC
CDR3 protein: CASSPRLAGDQFYNEQFF

J gene: TRBJ1-2
V gene: TRBV15
clone size: .
D gene: .
CDR3 DNA: TGTGCCACCAGCAGAGTTGGAGGGCTGTTCTATGGCTACACCTTC
CDR3 protein: CATSRVGGLFYGYTF

J gene: TRBJ1-1
V gene: TRBV5-6
clone size: .
D gene: .
CDR3 DNA: TGTGCCAGCAGCCCAGGTTTTGGGACTGAAGCTTTCTTT
CDR3 protein: CASSPGFGTEAFF

J gene: TRBJ1-5
V gene: TRBV7-6
clone size: .
D gene: TRBD1
CDR3 DNA: TGTGCCAGCAGCTTAGGACAGGGTAGCGGCAATCAGCCCCAGCATTTT
CDR3 protein: CASSLGQGSGNQPQHF